These T cell receptor beta chains were read from a single sample in a study of cytomegalovirus exposure and HLA in healthy donors. Data came from immunoSEQ multiplex PCR; TCRdb stores just in-frame clones and leaves some out. The sample carries about 180,000 clones, over 65% recorded once. Sequencing input: PBMCs. The receptor source for this set is a woman younger than 45 in good health and CMV-seropositive. CDR3s include the opening cysteine and the closing phenylalanine or tryptophan. The D gene is left open where the match is weak. Where a row states a size, it is once, few, many or the class of an expanded clone; other rows omit it.

size | D | J | V | CDR3 | DNA
NA | TRBD1 | TRBJ2-1 | TRBV4-2 | CASSQAGQGRNEQFF | TGTGCCAGCAGCCAAGCGGGACAGGGAAGGAATGAGCAGTTCTTC
few | NA | TRBJ1-2 | TRBV27 | CASSSSTGPNYGYTF | TGTGCCAGCAGTTCCTCGACAGGACCTAACTATGGCTACACCTTC
NA | TRBD1 | TRBJ2-2 | TRBV27 | CASSHSRDSGELFF | TGTGCCAGCAGCCATTCCCGGGACAGCGGGGAGCTGTTTTTT
NA | TRBD1 | TRBJ2-7 | TRBV6-5 | CASGDRVDEQYF | TGTGCCAGTGGGGACAGGGTCGACGAGCAGTACTTC
NA | TRBD1 | TRBJ2-7 | TRBV28 | CASSLGPGQGSYEQYF | TGTGCCAGCAGTTTGGGTCCGGGACAGGGCTCCTACGAGCAGTACTTC
NA | TRBD2 | TRBJ2-2 | TRBV4-1 | CASSPGLAGEPNTGELFF | TGCGCCAGCAGCCCGGGACTAGCGGGAGAACCGAACACCGGGGAGCTGTTTTTT
NA | NA | TRBJ2-5 | TRBV28 | CASSLSTTPQYF | TGTGCCAGCAGTTTATCGACTACCCCCCAGTACTTC
NA | TRBD1 | TRBJ2-1 | TRBV6-5 | CASRQGAGYNEQFF | TGTGCCAGCCGGCAGGGGGCGGGCTACAATGAGCAGTTCTTC
NA | TRBD1 | TRBJ2-7 | TRBV28 | CASSFPRTGSYEQYF | TGTGCCAGCAGTTTCCCAAGGACAGGTTCCTACGAGCAGTACTTC
NA | NA | TRBJ1-1 | TRBV30 | CAWRTGTAEAFF | TGTGCCTGGAGGACAGGTACTGCTGAAGCTTTCTTT
NA | TRBD1 | TRBJ2-7 | TRBV11-1 | CASSLMGQSYEQYF | TGTGCCAGCAGCTTGATGGGACAGTCCTACGAGCAGTACTTC
NA | TRBD2 | TRBJ2-1 | TRBV4-3 | CASSQETSGRYNEQFF | TGCGCCAGCAGCCAAGAAACTAGCGGGCGGTACAATGAGCAGTTCTTC
NA | TRBD2 | TRBJ2-3 | TRBV29-1 | CSVAPSGTGTDTQYF | TGCAGCGTTGCCCCTAGCGGGACGGGGACAGATACGCAGTATTTT
NA | NA | TRBJ1-1 | TRBV6-6 | CASRNGGGNTEAFF | TGTGCCAGCAGAAACGGCGGCGGGAACACTGAAGCTTTCTTT
NA | NA | TRBJ2-1 | TRBV27 | CASSLSSIGEQFF | TGTGCCAGCAGTTTATCTAGCATCGGTGAGCAGTTCTTC
NA | NA | TRBJ2-1 | TRBV25-1 | CASSEARYNEQFF | TGTGCCAGCAGTGAAGCGAGATACAATGAGCAGTTCTTC
NA | NA | TRBJ1-2 | TRBV28 | CASSRGGSRYGYTF | TGTGCCAGCAGTCGAGGGGGAAGTCGGTATGGCTACACCTTC
NA | TRBD1 | TRBJ1-4 | TRBV2 | CASSTGTGGSNEKLFF | TGTGCCAGCAGTACCGGGACAGGGGGATCTAATGAAAAACTGTTTTTT
NA | TRBD1 | TRBJ1-2 | TRBV28 | CASSYFRTGGNGYTF | TGTGCCAGCAGTTACTTCCGGACAGGGGGGAATGGCTACACCTTC
NA | TRBD1 | TRBJ2-1 | TRBV10-2 | CASSTQGARNEQFF | TGCGCCAGCAGTACCCAGGGGGCGCGTAATGAGCAGTTCTTC
NA | NA | TRBJ2-7 | TRBV4-2 | CASSHGGVPGQGYEQYF | TGTGCCAGCAGCCACGGGGGGGTCCCGGGACAGGGCTACGAGCAGTACTTC
NA | NA | TRBJ1-4 | TRBV28 | CASRPPGHGQEKLFF | TGTGCCAGCAGGCCCCCGGGACATGGGCAAGAAAAACTGTTTTTT
NA | NA | TRBJ2-7 | TRBV28 | CASSGSVLHSYEQYF | TGTGCCAGCAGTGGGAGCGTCCTTCACTCCTACGAGCAGTACTTC
NA | TRBD2 | TRBJ2-1 | TRBV25-1 | CASSVLTSGAYNEQFF | TGTGCCAGCAGTGTTCTGACTAGCGGAGCTTACAATGAGCAGTTCTTC
few | TRBD1 | TRBJ1-4 | TRBV4-3 | CASSQGQGTTNEKLFF | TGCGCCAGCAGCCAAGGACAGGGGACAACTAATGAAAAACTGTTTTTT
NA | NA | TRBJ2-7 | TRBV6-5 | CASSSGRSYEQYF | TGTGCCAGCAGTTCAGGGAGGTCCTACGAGCAGTACTTC
NA | TRBD2 | TRBJ2-2 | TRBV7-9 | CASSLRLAANTGELFF | TGTGCCAGCAGCTTACGACTAGCGGCGAACACCGGGGAGCTGTTTTTT
NA | TRBD1 | TRBJ2-1 | TRBV28 | CASRLQGSSYNEQFF | TGTGCCAGCAGGCTACAGGGGAGCTCCTACAATGAGCAGTTCTTC
NA | NA | TRBJ2-2 | TRBV2 | CASSETPGAGELFF | TGTGCCAGCAGTGAAACGCCAGGCGCCGGGGAGCTGTTTTTT
few | NA | TRBJ2-3 | TRBV11-2 | CASSARYTDTQYF | TGTGCCAGCAGCGCCCGGTATACAGATACGCAGTATTTT
few | TRBD2 | TRBJ2-3 | TRBV9 | CASSVGLAGSSTDTQYF | TGTGCCAGCAGCGTAGGGCTAGCGGGAAGCTCGACAGATACGCAGTATTTT
NA | NA | TRBJ1-5 | TRBV4-1 | CASSRGYSNQPQHF | TGCGCCAGCAGCCGGGGCTATAGCAATCAGCCCCAGCATTTT
NA | NA | TRBJ1-4 | TRBV6-5 | CASSYSYLATNEKLFF | TGTGCCAGCAGTTACTCTTATCTTGCAACTAATGAAAAACTGTTTTTT
NA | NA | TRBJ2-2 | TRBV9 | CASSVGELLTGELFF | TGTGCCAGCAGCGTAGGAGAACTCCTGACCGGGGAGCTGTTTTTT
NA | NA | TRBJ1-5 | TRBV19 | CASSILAGSPSWSNQPQHF | TGTGCCAGTAGTATACTCGCGGGATCGCCTTCGTGGAGCAATCAGCCCCAGCATTTT
NA | NA | TRBJ2-7 | TRBV4-1 | CASSQGYEGGPYEQYF | TGCGCCAGCAGCCAGGGTTACGAGGGAGGCCCCTACGAGCAGTACTTC
NA | TRBD1 | TRBJ2-5 | TRBV6-6 | CASSSGTGVETQYF | TGTGCCAGCAGTTCCGGGACAGGGGTAGAGACCCAGTACTTC
NA | NA | TRBJ1-1 | TRBV6-1 | CASSEYDTYTEAFF | TGTGCCAGCAGTGAATATGACACCTACACTGAAGCTTTCTTT
NA | NA | TRBJ2-2 | TRBV7-8 | CASSLGGQGKGELFF | TGTGCCAGCAGCTTAGGAGGGCAGGGGAAGGGGGAGCTGTTTTTT
NA | NA | TRBJ2-3 | TRBV6-1 | CASSLSSSTDTQYF | TGTGCCAGCAGTTTAAGCTCTAGCACAGATACGCAGTATTTT
NA | NA | TRBJ2-1 | TRBV10-3 | CAIRLQAELFNEQFF | TGTGCCATCAGGCTTCAGGCAGAGCTCTTCAATGAGCAGTTCTTC
NA | NA | TRBJ1-4 | TRBV30 | CAWSQGPNEKLFF | TGTGCCTGGAGTCAGGGCCCCAATGAAAAACTGTTTTTT
NA | NA | TRBJ1-2 | TRBV2 | CASGRAYYGYTF | TGTGCCAGTGGGCGGGCCTACTATGGCTACACCTTC
NA | TRBD1 | TRBJ1-5 | TRBV27 | CASGRGDSGGSQHF | TGTGCCAGCGGACGTGGGGACAGCGGTGGGTCCCAGCATTTT
NA | TRBD1 | TRBJ2-7 | TRBV10-3 | CAISWDRGGEQYF | TGTGCCATCAGCTGGGACAGGGGAGGAGAGCAGTACTTC
NA | TRBD2 | TRBJ2-3 | TRBV11-3 | CASSPLTSGSTDTQYF | TGTGCCAGCAGCCCCCTGACTAGCGGGAGCACAGATACGCAGTATTTT
NA | TRBD2 | TRBJ2-7 | TRBV30 | CAWSVGGRKYEQYF | TGTGCCTGGAGTGTGGGAGGGAGAAAGTACGAGCAGTACTTC
few | NA | TRBJ2-6 | TRBV2 | CAREEESSGANVLTF | TGTGCCCGCGAGGAGGAAAGCTCTGGGGCCAACGTCCTGACTTTC
NA | NA | TRBJ1-2 | TRBV29-1 | CSVEDRARLGAEDGYTF | TGCAGCGTTGAAGATAGGGCACGATTGGGGGCAGAGGATGGCTACACCTTC
NA | NA | TRBJ1-1 | TRBV15 | CATSRDLGTLNTEAFF | TGTGCCACCAGCAGAGATCTAGGCACCTTGAACACTGAAGCTTTCTTT
NA | NA | TRBJ2-5 | TRBV4-2 | CASSRGPGSEETQYF | TGTGCCAGCAGCCGAGGTCCCGGGAGTGAAGAGACCCAGTACTTC
NA | TRBD2 | TRBJ2-7 | TRBV7-2 | CASSLDGTSVYEQYF | TGTGCCAGCAGCTTAGACGGGACTAGCGTTTACGAGCAGTACTTC
NA | NA | TRBJ1-1 | TRBV12-2 | CARSRANTEAFF | TGTGCACGTTCGCGGGCGAACACTGAAGCTTTCTTT
few | NA | TRBJ1-5 | TRBV6-5 | CASSPRGQGNQPQHF | TGTGCCAGCAGCCCACGAGGACAAGGCAATCAGCCCCAGCATTTT
few | TRBD2 | TRBJ2-3 | TRBV29-1 | CSVASGTTDTQYF | TGCAGCGTTGCTAGCGGAACCACAGATACGCAGTATTTT